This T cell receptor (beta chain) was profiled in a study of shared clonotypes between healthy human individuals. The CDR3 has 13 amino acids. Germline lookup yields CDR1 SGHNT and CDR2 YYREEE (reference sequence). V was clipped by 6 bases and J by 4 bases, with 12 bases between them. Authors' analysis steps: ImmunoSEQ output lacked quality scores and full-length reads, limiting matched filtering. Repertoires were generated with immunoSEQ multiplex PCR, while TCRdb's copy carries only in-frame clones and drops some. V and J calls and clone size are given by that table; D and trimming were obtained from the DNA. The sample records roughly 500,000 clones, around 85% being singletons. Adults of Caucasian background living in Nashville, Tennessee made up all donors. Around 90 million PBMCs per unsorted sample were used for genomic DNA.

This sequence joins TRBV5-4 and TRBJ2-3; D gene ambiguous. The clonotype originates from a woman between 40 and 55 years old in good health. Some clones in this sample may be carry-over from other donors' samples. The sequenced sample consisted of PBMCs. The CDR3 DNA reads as TGTGCCAGCAAACGTAAGGTGGCAGATACGCAGTATTTT. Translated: CASKRKVADTQYF.